The rows below give T cell receptor beta chains drawn from one sample of a study of OX40 agonist ivuxolimab in advanced cancers. Sequencing used immunoSEQ multiplex PCR; TCRdb keeps in-frame clones, though not all of them. The table lists roughly 90,000 clones, about 83% of them singletons, with over 1.2% in the top ten. The starting material was CD4+ or CD8+ T cells sorted from blood, obtained in a trial of the OX40 agonist ivuxolimab. These receptors were taken from an adult with an advanced solid tumor such as melanoma, head and neck, liver or kidney cancer. Each CDR3 is given with its conserved first and last residue. A D gene is named only where the DNA matches it firmly. Clone size is stated in some rows and not others, as once, few, many or a class when expanded.

- | TRBJ1-5 | TRBV19 | - | TGTGCCAGTAGATCTCGTGTGGGAGTTAGCAATCAGCCCCAGCATTTT | CASRSRVGVSNQPQHF
TRBD1 | TRBJ2-7 | TRBV28 | once | TGTGCCAGCAGTTTCATTAGGGGGCAATACGAGCAGTACTTC | CASSFIRGQYEQYF
TRBD2 | TRBJ2-2 | TRBV15 | few | TGTGCCACCAGCGCACTAGCGGGGGGCACCGGGGAGCTGTTTTTT | CATSALAGGTGELFF
- | TRBJ2-3 | TRBV30 | - | TGTGCCTGGAGTGTACTAGTGGATACGCAGTATTTT | CAWSVLVDTQYF
TRBD1 | TRBJ1-1 | TRBV2 | - | TGTGCCAGCAGTGATAATGGACAGGGCTGGCTTCAGGACACTGAAGCTTTCTTT | CASSDNGQGWLQDTEAFF
TRBD2 | TRBJ2-7 | TRBV2 | - | TGTGCCGGTCGCGGGGGACTCTCCTACGAGCAGTACTTC | CAGRGGLSYEQYF
TRBD1 | TRBJ1-2 | TRBV30 | - | TGTGCCTGGAGTGTTGGGGACAGGGCTGGGGGCTACACCTTC | CAWSVGDRAGGYTF
TRBD2 | TRBJ2-3 | TRBV4-1 | once | TGCGCCAGCAGCCAAGGTTTCCAGCGGGGGAGCACAGATACGCAGTATTTT | CASSQGFQRGSTDTQYF
- | TRBJ2-5 | TRBV1 | - | TGCACCAGCAGCCAAGCGGGACTAGCGGGAGAGTTGAAAGAGACCCAGTACTTC | CTSSQAGLAGELKETQYF
TRBD1 | TRBJ2-2 | TRBV2 | - | TGTGCCAGCAGTCCGGGACAGGCGACCACCGGGGAGCTGTTTTTT | CASSPGQATTGELFF
- | TRBJ2-7 | TRBV27 | - | TGTGCCAGCCGGTCGGTTCCGGGAGAGCAGTACTTC | CASRSVPGEQYF
- | TRBJ2-1 | TRBV7-9 | - | TGTGCCAGCACCTTTTTATCCGGCGAGCAGTTCTTC | CASTFLSGEQFF
- | TRBJ1-4 | TRBV18 | - | TGTGCCAGCTCACCACAAGCAGTTGCAACTAATGAAAAACTGTTTTTT | CASSPQAVATNEKLFF
- | TRBJ2-1 | TRBV5-6 | - | TGTGCCAGCAGTCCCCGCGGGGCTTCCTACAATGAGCAGTTCTTC | CASSPRGASYNEQFF
- | TRBJ2-5 | TRBV28 | - | TGTGCCAGCAGTTCCCCCAGGGGGGAAGGAGAGACCCAGTACTTC | CASSSPRGEGETQYF
- | TRBJ2-1 | TRBV6-6 | - | TGTGCCAGCAGTTACCGCCTAACGGAGCAGTTCTTC | CASSYRLTEQFF
- | TRBJ2-2 | TRBV2 | - | TGTGCCAGCAGTGAGGGGCACACCGGGGAGCTGTTTTTT | CASSEGHTGELFF
- | TRBJ2-1 | TRBV2 | - | TGTGCCAGCAGTGAGGACGAGAATGAGCAGTTCTTC | CASSEDENEQFF
TRBD1 | TRBJ2-1 | TRBV7-3 | - | TGTGCCAGCAGCAATCCGGGACAGGGGGGCAATGAGCAGTTCTTC | CASSNPGQGGNEQFF
TRBD1 | TRBJ2-2 | TRBV27 | - | TGTGCCAGCAGCCTTACCTGGGACAGGGTGGAGAACACCGGGGAGCTGTTTTTT | CASSLTWDRVENTGELFF
- | TRBJ1-1 | TRBV7-5 | few | TGTGTCAGAAGCTTCGACAGTATGAACACTGAAGCTTTCTTT | CVRSFDSMNTEAFF
- | TRBJ1-1 | TRBV11-2 | - | TGTGCCAGCAGCTTACTTCTATTGAACACTGAAGCTTTCTTT | CASSLLLLNTEAFF
- | TRBJ1-5 | TRBV6-1 | - | TGTGCCAGCAGGGGGGGCAGGATTAATCAGCCCCAGCATTTT | CASRGGRINQPQHF
TRBD2 | TRBJ2-1 | TRBV5-1 | - | TGCGCCAGCAGCTATTCAGCGGGAGGGCACAATGAGCAGTTCTTC | CASSYSAGGHNEQFF